Each of the 28 T cell receptor beta chains below was sequenced from the same sample in a study of cytomegalovirus exposure and HLA in healthy donors. PCR was performed using 60 Vbeta and 13 Jbeta primers. The protocol was immunoSEQ multiplex PCR, while the TCRdb copy is restricted to in-frame clones and leaves out a portion. The sample consists of some 180,000 clones, around 84% of them appearing once. The sample comprised PBMCs. All receptors come from a man aged 30 to 39 in good health and CMV-seropositive.

V gene TRBV11-2 combines with J gene TRBJ1-5; D is perhaps TRBD1 (6 bases). V was clipped by 2 bases and J by 5 bases, with 7 bases between them. From germline, CDR1 is SGHAT and CDR2 FQNNGV. This CDR3 is built from 13 residues. The CDR3: CASSLQGHQPQHF. CDR3 coding DNA: TGTGCCAGCAGCTTACAGGGGCATCAGCCCCAGCATTTT.

The genes are TRBV11-2 and TRBJ2-1; D unresolved. The V gene lost 1 base and the J gene lost 4 bases, with 11 bases spanning the gap. CDR3 length: 15 residues. Per germline, CDR1 SGHAT and CDR2 FQNNGV. The CDR3 here is CASSLVRSGYNEQFF. The DNA for the CDR3 is TGTGCCAGCAGCTTAGTCCGGAGTGGGTACAATGAGCAGTTCTTC.

The chain combines TRBV7-9 with TRBJ1-2; tentative D call: TRBD1 (5 bases). V dropped 3 bases and J dropped 4 bases, with 15 bases sitting between them. The CDR3 runs 15 residues. Germline V gives CDR1 SEHNR, CDR2 FQNEAQ (reference sequence). DNA of the CDR3: TGTGCCAGCAGCTTGGCGGGGCAAGAAATCTATGGCTACACCTTC. It is translated as CASSLAGQEIYGYTF.

The table lists this clone with a count of one. V and J are TRBV2 and TRBJ2-3, with 8 bases aligning to TRBD1. In germline, CDR1 is SNHLY, CDR2 FYNNEI. J gave up 2 bases and V 7 bases, and 5 bases lay outside the gene matches. The CDR3 totals 14 residues. This CDR3 reads CASKRQGHTDTQYF. In nucleotides, the CDR3 is TGTGCCAGCAAGAGACAGGGGCACACAGATACGCAGTATTTT.

This clone showed up just once. This chain links TRBV19 with TRBJ2-7; no clear D gene. Germline V gives CDR1 LNHDA, CDR2 SQIVND (reference sequence). The CDR3 sequence is 13 residues long. The ends were cut back, 0 bases at V and 2 bases at J, with 5 bases in the middle. CDR3 sequence: CASSIDGPYEQYF. In DNA form, the CDR3 reads TGTGCCAGTAGTATAGACGGTCCCTACGAGCAGTACTTC.

This chain connects TRBV27 to TRBJ1-1, with D tentatively TRBD1 (6 bases). There are 15 residues in the CDR3. V lost 6 bases and J lost 1, with 15 bases in between. The germline V gene encodes CDR1 MNHEY and CDR2 SMNVEV (reference sequence). CDR3 nucleotides: TGTGCCAGCAGCCCTAGGGGGGGCAAGAACACTGAAGCTTTCTTT. This encodes CASSPRGGKNTEAFF.

The genes are TRBV30 and TRBJ2-5; TRBD2 aligns across 15 bases. The DNA end favors TRBJ2-7, so the J call may be wrong. CDR1 and CDR2 from the germline V gene are GTSNPN and SVGIG (reference sequence). CDR3 size: 15 residues. The CDR3 protein is CAWSGGLAGGYEQYF. CDR3 coding DNA: TGTGCCTGGAGTGGGGGACTAGCGGGAGGCTACGAGCAGTACTTC.

This clone has just a few counts. This chain links TRBV5-4 with TRBJ1-3, with D perhaps TRBD1 (5 bases). CDR3 length: 15 residues. Germline-derived CDR1 and CDR2 are SGHNT and YYREEE (reference sequence). The V end was cut by 0 bases, the J end by 0 bases, with 7 bases between. The CDR3 reads CASSLEGASGNTIYF. DNA for the CDR3: TGTGCCAGCAGCTTGGAAGGGGCCTCTGGAAACACCATATATTTT.

This clone was seen just once. The chain combines TRBV7-9 with TRBJ2-1, with 12 nucleotides matching TRBD2. CDR1 and CDR2 from the germline V gene are SEHNR and FQNEAQ (reference sequence). CDR3 length: 16 amino acids. V was clipped by 4 bases and J by 8 bases; unmatched bases: 9. CDR3 coding DNA: TGTGCCAGCAGCTACCCGACGACTAGCGGGAGTTATGAGCAGTTCTTC. As protein: CASSYPTTSGSYEQFF.

The CDR3 region has the DNA TGTGCCTGGAGCCGGGGCGGGGTCCGTGCTAATGAAAAACTGTTTTTT. It specifies CAWSRGGVRANEKLFF. The rearrangement uses TRBV30 and TRBJ1-4; perhaps TRBD1 as D (5 bases). The germline gives CDR1 GTSNPN, CDR2 SVGIG (reference sequence). V lost 3 bases and J 3 bases, leaving 17 bases between the germline ends. The CDR3 covers 16 residues.

In regard to this clone: In the same sample, other DNA sequences code for this CDR3. V is TRBV5-4 and J is TRBJ2-5; the D gene is possibly TRBD1 (6 bases). This CDR3 spans 13 amino acids. Germline-derived CDR1 and CDR2 are SGHNT and YYREEE (reference sequence). V was trimmed by 2 bases and J by 2 bases, leaving 7 bases between them. The CDR3 sequence: CASSFGQQETQYF. DNA of the CDR3: TGTGCCAGCAGCTTCGGACAGCAAGAGACCCAGTACTTC.

This clone has only a few counts. The rearrangement links TRBV30 to TRBJ1-6, with 7 positions matching TRBD1. Germline loops: CDR1 GTSNPN, CDR2 SVGIG (reference sequence). V dropped 0 bases and J dropped 5; count of bases not matched to a gene: 4. The CDR3 length is 15 residues. The CDR3 region has the DNA TGTGCCTGGAGTGTAAGAGACAGGGATAATTCACCCCTCCACTTT. Protein product: CAWSVRDRDNSPLHF. Supplemented by reference TRBV30 and TRBJ1-6, the full variable domain reads SQTIHQWPATLVQPVGSPLSLECTVEGTSNPNLYWYRQAAGRGLQLLFYSVGIGQISSEVPQNLSASRPQDRQFILSSKKLLLSDSGFYLCAWSVRDRDNSPLHFGNGTRLTVT.

This clone has a handful of counts. The J gene is TRBJ2-1, the V gene TRBV19; 7 positions agree with TRBD2. This CDR3 comprises 14 residues. J lost 2 bases, V lost 10 bases, and 8 bases had no gene match. CDR1 is LNHDA and CDR2 is SQIVND in the germline V gene (reference sequence). The CDR3 loop reads CATGWGGTYNEQFF. DNA of the CDR3: TGTGCCACGGGTTGGGGGGGAACCTACAATGAGCAGTTCTTC.

The table lists this clone with a few counts. The V and J genes are TRBV19 and TRBJ1-5, with D possibly TRBD1 on 6 matching bases. V was pared by 3 bases and J by 1 base, with 10 bases between. CDR3 length: 15 residues. Per the germline V gene, CDR1 is LNHDA and CDR2 is SQIVND (reference sequence). The CDR3, as DNA: TGTGCCAGTAGTATGGGGGGGCGAAGCAATCAGCCCCAGCATTTT. This sequence encodes CASSMGGRSNQPQHF.

CDR3 in DNA: TGTGCCACCGCCGGGACACTCTCCTACGAGCAGTACTTC. Amino acids: CATAGTLSYEQYF. The chain combines TRBV28 with TRBJ2-7; a possible D gene is TRBD1 (6 bases). Germline V gives CDR1 MDHEN, CDR2 SYDVKM. The CDR3 covers 13 residues. The V end was cut by 10 bases, the J end by 0 bases, with 13 bases between.

The genes are TRBV27 and TRBJ1-2; D gene ambiguous. Germline values: CDR1 MNHEY, CDR2 SMNVEV (reference sequence). This CDR3 has 14 amino acids. The V and J ends lost 4 bases and 4 bases respectively, with 13 bases between them. In nucleotides, the CDR3 is TGTGCCAGCAGTTCGCCCTACCCCCCCTATGGCTACACCTTC. Translation: CASSSPYPPYGYTF.

The genes are TRBV5-4 and TRBJ2-2, with 7 bases lining up with TRBD2. Germline values: CDR1 SGHNT, CDR2 YYREEE (reference sequence). After removal of 4 bases from V and 6 bases from J, the junction contained 3 bases not matched to a gene. CDR3 length: 13 amino acids. This chain's CDR3 is CASSRDYSGELFF. CDR3 DNA: TGTGCCAGCAGCCGGGACTACTCCGGGGAGCTGTTTTTT.

This chain links TRBV4-1 with TRBJ2-1; D is possibly TRBD1 (5 bases). The CDR3 loop spans 15 amino acids. Germline V lookup: CDR1 MGHRA, CDR2 YSYEKL. V lost 4 bases and J 7 bases, leaving 17 bases between the germline ends. In DNA form, the CDR3 reads TGCGCCAGCAGCCCCCGGGCCGCAACAGGTAATGAGCAGTTCTTC. Protein sequence: CASSPRAATGNEQFF.

The chain couples TRBV5-1 to TRBJ2-7, with 9 nucleotides matching TRBD2. Germline V gives CDR1 SGHRS, CDR2 YFSETQ. V trimming: 1 base; J trimming: 7 bases; junction bases outside the gene matches: 18. This CDR3 region has 18 residues. This CDR3 reads CASSLSGSQREVPGEQYF. The CDR3 nucleotides read TGCGCCAGCAGCTTGAGCGGGAGTCAGCGGGAGGTCCCGGGGGAGCAGTACTTC. Full variable domain (missing parts from reference TRBV5-1 and TRBJ2-7): KAGVTQTPRYLIKTRGQQVTLSCSPISGHRSVSWYQQTPGQGLQFLFEYFSETQRNKGNFPGRFSGRQFSNSRSEMNVSTLELGDSALYLCASSLSGSQREVPGEQYFGPGTRLTVT.

The rearrangement uses TRBV6-1 and TRBJ2-2, with 9 bases that match TRBD1. After removal of 6 bases from V and 3 bases from J, the junction contained 2 bases not matched to a gene. CDR3 size: 14 residues. In germline, CDR1 is MNHNS, CDR2 SASEGT. The CDR3 here is CASRTGGDTGELFF. The CDR3 DNA follows: TGTGCCAGCAGGACAGGGGGGGACACCGGGGAGCTGTTTTTT.

This clone has a handful of counts. The CDR3 reads CASSRRPGQGKFLGANVLTF. The CDR3 DNA reads TGTGCCAGCAGCCGACGACCGGGACAGGGGAAGTTTCTTGGGGCCAACGTCCTGACTTTC. The chain combines TRBV4-2 with TRBJ2-6; TRBD1 aligns across 10 bases. CDR1 is LGHNA, CDR2 YNFKEQ, per germline. Unmatched junction bases numbered 15, after V lost 4 bases and J lost 3 bases. The CDR3 runs 20 residues.

This CDR3 is CASSVGAISYNEQFF. The CDR3 DNA reads TGTGCCAGCAGCGTAGGGGCAATCTCCTACAATGAGCAGTTCTTC. The rearrangement uses TRBV9 and TRBJ2-1; D call uncertain. Trimming removed 0 bases at V and 0 bases at J, with 7 bases between. Germline V gene data show CDR1 as SGDLS and CDR2 as YYNGEE. CDR3 size: 15 residues.

The genes are TRBV27 and TRBJ2-1; 11 bases are shared with TRBD1. The length of the CDR3 is 15 residues. Germline trimming cut 6 bases from V and 6 bases from J; bases unmatched to any gene: 7. CDR1 MNHEY and CDR2 SMNVEV come from the germline V gene (reference sequence). The chain's CDR3 is CASSGDRGFANEQFF. CDR3 sequence (DNA): TGTGCCAGCAGCGGGGACAGGGGGTTCGCCAATGAGCAGTTCTTC.

The chain carries TRBV5-5 and TRBJ2-2; D uncertain. V lost 0 bases, J lost 5 bases, and 11 bases lay in between. The CDR3 length is 15 residues. CDR1 is SGHKS, CDR2 YYEKEE, per germline (reference sequence). The CDR3 nucleotides read TGTGCCAGCAGCTTGGTACAGATACGTACCGGGGAGCTGTTTTTT. As protein: CASSLVQIRTGELFF.

The V and J genes are TRBV19 and TRBJ2-3; 9 nucleotides agree with TRBD1. The CDR3 extends over 14 amino acids. The germline V gene has CDR1 LNHDA and CDR2 SQIVND (reference sequence). V trimming: 7 bases; J trimming: 5 bases; junction bases outside the gene matches: 7. The CDR3 reads CASTGDRELDTQYF. Here the CDR3 DNA reads TGTGCCAGTACAGGGGACAGGGAATTAGATACGCAGTATTTT.

The rearrangement uses TRBV6-7 and TRBJ1-3; maybe TRBD1 (6 bases). TRBV6-7 qualifies as an ORF whose function is uncertain. The CDR3 has 16 amino acids. The V end lost 4 bases, the J end lost 0 bases, and 13 bases lay between the germline ends. The CDR3 sequence: CASSSGQFSSGNTIYF. In nucleotides, the CDR3 is TGTGCCAGCAGTTCCGGACAGTTTTCCTCTGGAAACACCATATATTTT.

This clone was recorded only once. The rearrangement links TRBV5-7 to TRBJ2-1; 12 bases fit TRBD2. TRBV5-7 is given ORF status, its function remaining uncertain. This CDR3 spans 17 amino acids. V lost 4 bases to trimming and J lost 2 bases; unmatched junction nucleotides: 7. As DNA, the CDR3 is TGTGCCAGCAGCCCCCTACTAGCGGGGGGCGCCTACAATGAGCAGTTCTTC. Amino acids: CASSPLLAGGAYNEQFF.

The rearrangement joins TRBV7-9 to TRBJ1-1; D is uncertain. This CDR3 has 13 residues. Germline CDR1 SEHNR, CDR2 FQNEAQ (reference sequence). V shed 3 bases and J shed 1 base, with 6 bases lying between them. The CDR3 sequence: CASSFEQNTEAFF. The CDR3 DNA reads TGTGCCAGCAGCTTTGAGCAGAACACTGAAGCTTTCTTT.